A single sample gave rise to the 7 T cell receptor beta chains below, sequenced in a study of early T cells in non-severe SARS-CoV-2 infection. TCRdb independently ran MiXCR on the 5' RACE reads; one entry per CDR3 protein. The repertoire has about 37,000 distinct CDR3 sequences, roughly 5% of them found once; the top ten carry around 5.8%. The source material was whole blood, sampled at baseline. The source of these receptors is an adult who was a healthcare worker with PCR-confirmed SARS-CoV-2 infection or an uninfected control (not recorded which).

This clonotype was counted at least ten times. This chain joins TRBV3-1 and TRBJ2-1, with 14 bases lining up with TRBD2. This CDR3 spans 17 amino acids. Germline-derived CDR1 and CDR2 are LGHDT and YNNKEL (reference sequence). The J segment lost 7 bases and the V segment lost 3 bases, leaving 8 bases of the junction unmatched. In DNA form, the CDR3 reads TGTGCCAGCAGCCACTATAAGGGACTAGCGGGAGATAATGAGCAGTTCTTC. This sequence encodes CASSHYKGLAGDNEQFF.

This clonotype was seen ten or more times. V gene TRBV20-1 combines with J gene TRBJ2-2; possible D gene TRBD2, 6 bases. The length of the CDR3 is 15 residues. Trimming shortened V by 3 bases and J by 3 bases, and 14 bases separated the two germline ends. Germline V gene sequence: CDR1 DFQATT, CDR2 SNEGSKA (reference sequence). The CDR3 sequence is CSARAKGLYTGELFF. The CDR3 coding sequence is TGCAGTGCTAGGGCCAAGGGACTTTACACCGGGGAGCTGTTTTTT.

The rearrangement joins TRBV7-9 to TRBJ2-1; D unresolved. CDR3 size: 13 residues. V was trimmed by 5 bases and J by 6 bases, leaving 11 bases between them. Germline CDR1 is SEHNR and CDR2 is FQNEAQ (reference sequence). The CDR3: CASSPPYSNEQFF. The CDR3 DNA reads TGTGCCAGCAGCCCCCCCTACAGCAATGAGCAGTTCTTC.

This clonotype was seen repeatedly, ten times or more. The V gene is TRBV29-1, the J gene TRBJ2-2; the D is unclear. This CDR3 comprises 16 residues. V was pared by 5 bases and J by 0 bases, with 16 bases between. Germline CDR1 and CDR2: SQVTM and ANQGSEA. DNA of the CDR3: TGCAGCGTTAGATTCGGAAGCGCTGCGAACACCGGGGAGCTGTTTTTT. This codes for CSVRFGSAANTGELFF.

This clonotype was found many times. This chain links TRBV11-2 with TRBJ2-1; 9 nucleotides agree with TRBD1. The CDR3 totals 14 residues. V lost 1 base, J lost 10 bases, and 5 bases stayed unmatched. Germline loops: CDR1 SGHAT, CDR2 FQNNGV. The CDR3: CASSLVGTGIEQFF. CDR3 sequence (DNA): TGTGCCAGCAGCTTAGTTGGGACAGGGATAGAGCAGTTCTTC.

The sample holds many counts of this clonotype. This chain links TRBV24-1 with TRBJ2-3, with D possibly being TRBD2 (5 bases). The V end was cut by 0 bases, the J end by 2 bases, with 5 bases between. Germline V CDR1 and CDR2: KGHDR, SFDVKD. This CDR3 contains 14 residues. This CDR3 reads CATSDLRDTDTQYF. In DNA form, the CDR3 reads TGTGCCACCAGTGATTTGCGGGACACAGATACGCAGTATTTT.

This clonotype was found a few times. The V call is TRBV20-1, the J call TRBJ1-1, with a weak D call TRBD1 (6 bases). This CDR3 region has 16 residues. CDR1 DFQATT and CDR2 SNEGSKA come from the germline V gene (reference sequence). Trimming took off 6 bases at V and 0 bases at J, with 20 bases between the two ends. The CDR3 DNA reads TGCAGTGCCAGATTTAGGGGGGCGTTCATGAACACTGAAGCTTTCTTT. Its translation is CSARFRGAFMNTEAFF.